This T cell receptor beta chain came from a study of blood T cell repertoires in COVID-19. Study in general: In each case, the material was cDNA or gDNA derived from T cells, B-cell-depleted T cells, or PBMCs.

Study processing details: For nucleated cells, counts were estimated from reference gene primer amplification. Sequencing was performed with immunoSEQ multiplex PCR; in TCRdb, only in-frame clones are kept and a portion is missing. That table is the source of V, J and clone size, and D and trimming were worked out from the DNA. The sample includes around 250,000 clones, roughly 84% of them seen just once. This CDR3 is 16 amino acids long. Germline V CDR1 and CDR2: SGHAT, FQNNGV. With 5 bases clipped from V and 7 bases from J, the junction kept 11 bases outside the gene matches. Categorization into cohorts depended on clinical history that participants reported.

The chain has TRBV11-2 and TRBJ2-1; 10 bases match TRBD1. This receptor was identified in a man between 50 and 59 years old who had recovered from COVID-19. The sample taken for sequencing was PBMCs or T cells enriched from blood (not recorded which). In DNA, the CDR3 is TGTGCCAGCAGCCCTCCGACAGGGGGCTTGGGAAATGAGCAGTTCTTC. This sequence encodes CASSPPTGGLGNEQFF.